Below, 22 T cell receptor beta chains from the same sample are listed, as sequenced in a study of technical replicates of blood from a few donors. Some clones are missing from TCRdb's copy, which holds only in-frame ones; the method was immunoSEQ multiplex PCR. The repertoire has about 100,000 clones, 96% of them found once; the top ten carry about 0.38%. Sequencing was done on a sample of T cells isolated from PBMCs. These receptors were taken from a human donor in good health.

The CDR3: CSAGRGETQYF. The CDR3 region has the DNA TGCAGTGCAGGCAGGGGAGAGACCCAGTACTTC. The gene calls are TRBV20-1 and TRBJ2-5; D may be TRBD1 (6 bases). Germline lookup yields CDR1 DFQATT and CDR2 SNEGSKA (reference sequence). The CDR3 contains 11 residues. V was shortened by 6 bases and J by 4 bases, with 9 bases between the two germline ends.

The V and J genes are TRBV19 and TRBJ1-1, with 7 bases that match TRBD1. The CDR3 loop spans 18 amino acids. J gave up 4 bases and V 4 bases, and 18 bases lay outside the gene matches. In germline, CDR1 is LNHDA, CDR2 SQIVND (reference sequence). CDR3 nucleotides: TGTGCCAGTAGTACCCTCCGCCGGACAGGTAGGGTTGGCACTGAAGCTTTCTTT. It codes for CASSTLRRTGRVGTEAFF.

The rearrangement joins TRBV5-1 to TRBJ2-5, with TRBD1 matching over 9 bases. The junction had 11 bases not matched to a gene; V was cut back by 1 base and J by 4 bases. The CDR3 has 17 amino acids. Germline CDR1 is SGHRS and CDR2 is YFSETQ. For the CDR3, the DNA is TGCGCCAGCAGCTTGTCCCCCGGGACAGGGACATCAGAGACCCAGTACTTC. This encodes CASSLSPGTGTSETQYF.

V gene TRBV28 combines with J gene TRBJ2-1; D is possibly TRBD1 (5 bases). CDR1 is MDHEN and CDR2 is SYDVKM in the germline V gene. V lost 6 bases to trimming and J lost 4 bases, with 10 bases between them. This CDR3 comprises 13 residues. The CDR3 here is CASSENRYNEQFF. DNA for the CDR3: TGTGCCAGCAGCGAGAACAGGTACAATGAGCAGTTCTTC.

The V gene is TRBV11-1, the J gene TRBJ2-5, with 7 nucleotides matching TRBD1. V gave up 5 bases and J gave up 5 bases; unmatched junction bases: 11. CDR3 length: 15 residues. Per the germline V gene, CDR1 is SGHAT and CDR2 is FQDESV (reference sequence). The CDR3 reads CASSPPGQVRETQYF. CDR3 DNA: TGTGCCAGCAGCCCCCCTGGACAGGTTCGCGAGACCCAGTACTTC.

The V and J genes are TRBV30 and TRBJ2-7; D is unclear. Germline CDR1 reads GTSNPN; CDR2 reads SVGIG (reference sequence). The CDR3 is 12 amino acids. V lost 2 bases, J lost 6 bases, and 11 bases lay in between. The CDR3 sequence is CAWSSRSGEQYF. The CDR3 DNA reads as TGTGCCTGGAGTTCACGGTCCGGCGAGCAGTACTTC.

This chain uses TRBV7-9 with TRBJ2-1; unclear D gene. The ends were cut back, 1 base at V and 9 bases at J, with 13 bases in the middle. The CDR3 sequence is 14 residues long. CDR1 and CDR2 from the germline V gene are SEHNR and FQNEAQ (reference sequence). The CDR3 DNA follows: TGTGCCAGCAGCTTAGACCTATCCGCCGGTGAGCAGTTCTTC. Translated: CASSLDLSAGEQFF.

This clone was observed a single time. J is TRBJ1-1 and V is TRBV27; the match to TRBD1 covers 7 bases. The germline V gene has CDR1 MNHEY and CDR2 SMNVEV (reference sequence). There are 14 residues in the CDR3. V shed 4 bases, J shed 1 base, and the junction held 3 bases outside the gene matches. CDR3 nucleotide sequence: TGTGCCAGCAGTTCGACAGGGACGAACACTGAAGCTTTCTTT. Translated, it gives CASSSTGTNTEAFF.

In its sample, this clone was seen once. The gene calls are TRBV5-5 and TRBJ1-1; D is undetermined. V was clipped by 0 bases and J by 3 bases, with 6 bases between them. The CDR3 consists of 13 residues. CDR1 is SGHKS and CDR2 is YYEKEE in the germline V gene (reference sequence). The chain's CDR3 is CASSLAPDTEAFF. The CDR3 DNA reads as TGTGCCAGCAGCTTGGCGCCGGACACTGAAGCTTTCTTT.

This sequence joins TRBV5-1 and TRBJ2-1, with 10 nucleotides matching TRBD1. Per germline, CDR1 SGHRS and CDR2 YFSETQ. The CDR3 extends over 16 amino acids. With V trimmed by 4 bases and J by 4 bases, 8 bases remained unmatched. CDR3 nucleotides: TGCGCCAGCAGCCCCCCTTTGGGACAGGGGTACAATGAGCAGTTCTTC. Translating gives CASSPPLGQGYNEQFF.

The rearrangement uses TRBV7-2 and TRBJ2-7; D gene unclear. CDR3 length: 12 residues. V lost 2 bases and J 3 bases, leaving 5 bases between the germline ends. The germline V gene encodes CDR1 SGHTA and CDR2 FQGNSA. In DNA, the CDR3 is TGTGCCAGCAGCTTAACTGGCTACGAGCAGTACTTC. Translating gives CASSLTGYEQYF.

The V gene is TRBV2, the J gene TRBJ2-6; D may be TRBD1 (6 bases). Between the trimmed V and J ends, which lost 4 bases and 2 bases, there was a span of 9 bases. Germline assignment: CDR1 SNHLY and CDR2 FYNNEI. This CDR3 region has 15 residues. The CDR3 nucleotides read TGTGCCAGCAGTGTCTCAGGGGCTGGGGCCAACGTCCTGACTTTC. Encoded protein: CASSVSGAGANVLTF.

The rearrangement links TRBV6-5 to TRBJ2-3; TRBD2 matches at 10 bases. The germline V gene encodes CDR1 MNHEY and CDR2 SVGAGI. The CDR3 loop spans 14 amino acids. Germline trimming cut 2 bases from V and 6 bases from J; bases unmatched to any gene: 2. The CDR3 protein is CASSYEREGDTQYF. The CDR3 bases are TGTGCCAGCAGTTACGAGCGGGAGGGGGATACGCAGTATTTT.

This clone came up once. J is TRBJ1-2 and V is TRBV11-2; 7 positions match TRBD1. Germline-derived CDR1 and CDR2 are SGHAT and FQNNGV. Trimming at V came to 4 bases and at J to 6 bases, leaving 8 bases not matched to a gene. This CDR3 comprises 14 residues. The CDR3 spells CASSSLRDRDGYTF. For the CDR3, the DNA is TGTGCCAGCAGCTCGTTACGGGACAGAGATGGCTACACCTTC.

This sequence joins TRBV9 and TRBJ2-1; 7 bases are shared with TRBD2. CDR1 SGDLS and CDR2 YYNGEE come from the germline V gene. This CDR3 is 16 amino acids long. V trimming: 0 bases; J trimming: 7 bases; junction bases outside the gene matches: 10. This CDR3 is CASSVEVRREFNEQFF. The CDR3 DNA reads as TGTGCCAGCAGCGTAGAAGTCAGGCGGGAGTTTAATGAGCAGTTCTTC.

The gene calls are TRBV27 and TRBJ2-3; D is unresolved. Trimming stripped 5 bases from V and 5 bases from J, with 11 bases between. The CDR3 loop spans 13 amino acids. The germline V gene encodes CDR1 MNHEY and CDR2 SMNVEV (reference sequence). The CDR3 is CASSPPPGDTQYF. CDR3 DNA sequence: TGTGCCAGCAGTCCACCCCCCGGAGATACGCAGTATTTT.

The chain links TRBV5-1 to TRBJ2-1, with D perhaps matching TRBD1 (6 bases). V was pared by 4 bases and J by 4 bases, with 12 bases between. CDR3 size: 14 residues. Germline values: CDR1 SGHRS, CDR2 YFSETQ. The DNA for the CDR3 is TGCGCCAGCAGCCCCCGGGACATATACAATGAGCAGTTCTTC. Encoded protein: CASSPRDIYNEQFF. The full variable domain, its missing parts supplied by reference TRBV5-1 and TRBJ2-1, is KAGVTQTPRYLIKTRGQQVTLSCSPISGHRSVSWYQQTPGQGLQFLFEYFSETQRNKGNFPGRFSGRQFSNSRSEMNVSTLELGDSALYLCASSPRDIYNEQFFGPGTRLTVL.

The V and J genes are TRBV27 and TRBJ1-2; 7 positions match TRBD1. After removal of 5 bases from V and 4 bases from J, the junction contained 16 bases not matched to a gene. The CDR3 contains 17 residues. Germline V gene data show CDR1 as MNHEY and CDR2 as SMNVEV (reference sequence). CDR3 loop: CASSDFGYKGASYGYTF. The CDR3 nucleotides are TGTGCCAGCAGTGATTTTGGGTATAAGGGGGCAAGCTATGGCTACACCTTC.

The chain uses TRBV9 and TRBJ2-7, with 9 nucleotides matching TRBD2. This CDR3 has 15 amino acids. Per the germline V gene, CDR1 is SGDLS and CDR2 is YYNGEE. J gave up 5 bases and V 3 bases, and 9 bases lay outside the gene matches. The CDR3 spells CASSAQIAGAHEQYF. The CDR3, as DNA: TGTGCCAGCAGCGCTCAAATAGCGGGAGCCCACGAGCAGTACTTC.

This chain connects TRBV25-1 to TRBJ2-1; TRBD2 aligns across 8 bases. The ends lost 1 base at V and 7 bases at J; junction bases unmatched: 12. The CDR3 loop spans 17 amino acids. CDR1 and CDR2 (germline): MGHDK, SYGVNS. In DNA form, the CDR3 reads TGTGCCAGCAGTGAATCATATCGGCTAGCGGGCAAGAATGAGCAGTTCTTC. Its protein product is CASSESYRLAGKNEQFF.

The V call is TRBV5-8, the J call TRBJ2-3, with 7 bases identical to TRBD2. The V and J ends lost 4 bases and 2 bases, in that order; junction bases with no gene match: 10. The CDR3 runs 16 residues. Looked up from germline, CDR1 is SGHTS and CDR2 is YDEGEE. CDR3 coding DNA: TGTGCCAGCAGCCAGAGCGGGAAGGCTTACACAGATACGCAGTATTTT. Protein: CASSQSGKAYTDTQYF.

The chain combines TRBV4-2 with TRBJ2-2, with D perhaps TRBD1 (5 bases). V dropped 7 bases and J dropped 5 bases, with 17 bases sitting between them. The germline V gene encodes CDR1 LGHNA and CDR2 YNFKEQ. The CDR3 length is 15 residues. The CDR3: CASTTTGMGTGELFF. The CDR3 DNA follows: TGTGCCAGCACAACTACAGGAATGGGTACCGGGGAGCTGTTTTTT.